The rows below give T cell receptor beta chains drawn from one sample of a study of control samples from healthy donors and cancer patients. TCRdb keeps only in-frame clones here, not all; method: immunoSEQ multiplex PCR. The sample records roughly 69,000 clones, 83% being singletons. Sequencing was done on a sample of blood. These receptors originate from a man aged 55 to 69 in good health. Both conserved end residues are trimmed from each CDR3.

j_call,v_call,cdr3_length,cdr3_aa
TRBJ1-6,TRBV5-1,12,ASSLGFGESPLH
TRBJ2-6,TRBV5-5,16,ASSLEIGIHSGANVLT
TRBJ1-6,TRBV14,15,ASSPNFGTGINSPLH
TRBJ2-1,TRBV10-1,11,ASSLLQGNEQF
TRBJ1-3,TRBV4-1,13,ASSQLVQAGNTIY
TRBJ1-1,TRBV30,13,AWKGRKGWDTEAF
TRBJ2-3,TRBV28,11,ASSTGQGITQY
TRBJ1-4,TRBV5-4,11,ASSLQNREELF
TRBJ2-5,TRBV7-9,10,ASSLAGETQY
TRBJ2-1,TRBV6-5,11,ASSGTFNNEQF
TRBJ1-2,TRBV18,14,ASSPGIARDDYGYT
TRBJ1-6,TRBV11-2,14,ASSGTESSYNSPLH
TRBJ1-2,TRBV5-6,15,ASSLEGRGRSNYGYT
TRBJ1-2,TRBV18,13,ASSPPGQKGYGYT
TRBJ1-2,TRBV3-1/TRBV3-2,14,ASSPRSAGGEYGYT
TRBJ2-1,TRBV7-2,14,ASSLRGTNYYNEQF
TRBJ2-3,TRBV6-4,13,ASSLLAGGPDTQY
TRBJ2-5,TRBV7-9,11,ASSTTGLETQY
TRBJ1-2,TRBV7-2,15,ASSLTGTGRLDYGYT
TRBJ2-3,TRBV4-1,14,ASSQEIAARTDTQY
TRBJ2-5,TRBV7-2,13,ASSLIAGGSETQY
TRBJ2-5,TRBV4-3,16,ASSQTLLGAGYQETQY
TRBJ1-3,TRBV28,13,ASSATDSTGNTIY
TRBJ2-6,TRBV19,14,ASSAGQGTGANVLT
TRBJ2-3,TRBV12-3/TRBV12-4,10,ASSFRGDTQY
TRBJ2-3,TRBV19,12,ASSIAGSTDTQY
TRBJ1-1,TRBV5-4,14,AYKEGGQILNTEAF
TRBJ2-7,TRBV30,12,AWRRDTQSYEQY
TRBJ2-7,TRBV5-5,15,ASSLGSTSGRSYEQY
TRBJ1-5,TRBV5-5,12,ASSAAIINQPQH
TRBJ1-4,TRBV6-5,13,ASRSYRGANEKLF
TRBJ2-1,TRBV7-3,13,ASSLTTSAHNEQF
TRBJ1-6,TRBV2,11,ASSSLGDSPLH
TRBJ2-7,TRBV25-1,10,ASRSRYYEQY
TRBJ2-5,TRBV7-2,11,ASSRTGEETQY